Listed below are T cell receptor beta chains from one sample, sequenced in a study of T cell responses to AZD1222 COVID-19 vaccine. Sequencing used immunoSEQ multiplex PCR; TCRdb keeps in-frame clones, though not all of them. The data contain 120,000 to 150,000 clones, roughly nine tenths of them seen just once; the ten biggest clones take up roughly 4%. The source material was peripheral blood, sampled 28 days after the second AZD1222 dose. The receptor source for this set is an adult who received the AZD1222 COVID-19 vaccine. Both conserved end residues are part of each CDR3. The order of the fields is J gene, V gene, CDR3 length, clone size, D gene, CDR3 protein, CDR3 DNA. A D gene is named only where the DNA matches it firmly. Rows may omit the clone size; those that give it use once, few, many or a size class.

>TRBJ1-1|TRBV6-5|15|NA|NA
CASSPPRGRNTEAFF
TGTGCCAGCAGTCCACCCAGGGGACGAAACACTGAAGCTTTCTTT
>TRBJ2-1|TRBV6-5|15|NA|TRBD1
CASSSRDRGYNEQFF
TGTGCCAGCAGTTCTCGGGACAGAGGGTACAATGAGCAGTTCTTC
>TRBJ2-3|TRBV11-2|15|NA|NA
CASSLGGRGPDTQYF
TGTGCCAGCAGCTTAGGGGGTAGGGGTCCAGATACGCAGTATTTT
>TRBJ2-5|TRBV7-8|15|NA|NA
CASSLPKTGGETQYF
TGTGCCAGCAGCCTTCCTAAGACAGGCGGGGAGACCCAGTACTTC
>TRBJ1-2|TRBV9|13|NA|TRBD1
CASSQGEDYGYTF
TGTGCCAGCAGTCAGGGGGAGGACTATGGCTACACCTTC
>TRBJ1-6|TRBV6-6|14|NA|NA
CASSYPQGNSPLHF
TGTGCCAGCAGTTACCCCCAGGGTAATTCACCCCTCCACTTT
>TRBJ1-2|TRBV4-1|15|NA|NA
CASSQVGRKNPGYTF
TGCGCCAGCAGCCAAGTTGGGCGGAAGAACCCCGGCTACACCTTC
>TRBJ1-1|TRBV18|12|NA|NA
CASSPGTSEAFF
TGTGCCAGCTCACCAGGGACCTCTGAAGCTTTCTTT
>TRBJ1-5|TRBV6-1|16|NA|NA
CASSEGTRFWDQPQHF
TGTGCCAGCAGTGAAGGGACCAGGTTTTGGGATCAGCCCCAGCATTTT
>TRBJ2-5|TRBV7-3|14|NA|NA
CASSPGKATETQYF
TGTGCCAGCAGCCCCGGCAAGGCCACAGAGACCCAGTACTTC
>TRBJ2-1|TRBV6-1|15|NA|NA
CASSENRIFYNEQFF
TGTGCCAGCAGTGAAAACAGAATCTTCTACAATGAGCAGTTCTTC
>TRBJ2-2|TRBV7-2|19|NA|TRBD2
CASSGATSGLYRGTGELFF
TGTGCCAGCAGCGGAGCTACTAGCGGGCTCTACCGGGGCACCGGGGAGCTGTTTTTT
>TRBJ2-3|TRBV14|16|NA|TRBD2
CASSQGGGGLTDTQYF
TGTGCCAGCAGCCAAGGGGGCGGGGGACTCACAGATACGCAGTATTTT
>TRBJ2-7|TRBV11-3|12|NA|NA
CASSSEGYEQYF
TGTGCCAGCAGCTCGGAGGGATACGAGCAGTACTTC
>TRBJ2-5|TRBV6-6|12|NA|NA
CASSYTSETQYF
TGTGCCAGCAGTTACACTAGTGAGACCCAGTACTTC
>TRBJ1-5|TRBV28|15|NA|TRBD1
CASSSDRLVDQPQHF
TGTGCCAGCAGCTCGGACAGGTTGGTGGATCAGCCCCAGCATTTT
>TRBJ1-1|TRBV29-1|11|NA|NA
CSVEGGTEAFF
TGCAGCGTTGAGGGGGGCACTGAAGCTTTCTTT
>TRBJ2-5|TRBV27|15|NA|NA
CASSPFLGAQETQYF
TGTGCCAGCAGTCCATTTTTAGGGGCCCAAGAGACCCAGTACTTC
>TRBJ1-1|TRBV14|14|NA|TRBD1
CASSHPTGITEAFF
TGTGCCAGCAGCCACCCGACAGGGATCACTGAAGCTTTCTTT
>TRBJ2-7|TRBV18|13|NA|NA
CASSRAQPGEQYF
TGTGCCAGCTCTCGTGCTCAGCCGGGAGAGCAGTACTTC
>TRBJ2-7|TRBV7-2|13|NA|NA
CASSPSAPGEQYF
TGTGCCAGCAGCCCCTCGGCCCCCGGAGAGCAGTACTTC
>TRBJ2-7|TRBV14|15|NA|TRBD2
CASSPRPTSDYEQYF
TGTGCCAGCAGCCCCCGCCCGACTAGCGACTACGAGCAGTACTTC
>TRBJ2-3|TRBV7-3|15|NA|NA
CASSLNGHGTDTQYF
TGTGCCAGCAGCTTAAACGGCCACGGGACAGATACGCAGTATTTT
>TRBJ2-1|TRBV4-1|14|few|NA
CASSPLTGLNEQFF
TGCGCCAGCAGCCCACTGACAGGCCTCAATGAGCAGTTCTTC
>TRBJ2-2|TRBV4-1|17|NA|NA
CASSSPPQAPGTGELFF
TGCGCCAGCAGCTCCCCCCCCCAGGCCCCGGGCACCGGGGAGCTGTTTTTT
>TRBJ1-6|TRBV9|18|few|NA
CASSVEFGMRSYNSPLHF
TGTGCCAGCAGCGTAGAATTTGGAATGCGTTCCTATAATTCACCCCTCCACTTT
>TRBJ1-2|TRBV2|14|NA|TRBD1
CASRTVTGDYGYTF
TGTGCCAGCAGGACCGTCACAGGGGACTATGGCTACACCTTC